Listed below are T cell receptor beta chains from one sample, sequenced in a study of control samples from healthy donors and cancer patients. TCRdb's copy holds only in-frame clones and misses some; the assay was immunoSEQ multiplex PCR. Of approximately 130,000 clones listed, around nine tenths are singletons. Sequenced input: blood. The source is a man aged 30-40 years in good health. Each CDR3 is given with its conserved first and last residue. Fields, in order: D gene, V gene, J gene, clone size, CDR3 protein, CDR3 DNA. The D gene is left open where the match is weak. Not every row has a clone size; where given, it reads once, few, many or a size class.

>.|TRBV4-2|TRBJ1-2|.
CASSQDHRENYGYTF
TGTGCCAGCAGCCAAGATCACAGGGAGAACTATGGCTACACCTTC
>TRBD1|TRBV5-1|TRBJ2-5|.
CASSSGFSAGQGLRETQYF
TGCGCCAGCAGCTCGGGATTCTCGGCGGGACAGGGGTTGAGGGAGACCCAGTACTTC
>.|TRBV4-1|TRBJ1-1|.
CASSQDPSGNTEAFF
TGCGCCAGCAGCCAAGACCCGTCAGGGAACACTGAAGCTTTCTTT
>.|TRBV12-3/TRBV12-4|TRBJ2-1|.
CASSRSYNEQFF
TGTGCCAGCAGTCGTTCCTACAATGAGCAGTTCTTC
>TRBD2|TRBV6-5|TRBJ2-5|.
CASRKLAGGRETQYF
TGTGCCAGCAGAAAACTAGCGGGGGGGCGTGAGACCCAGTACTTC
>.|TRBV6-5|TRBJ2-7|.
CASTPRDSVNYEQYF
TGTGCCAGCACCCCAAGGGATAGCGTTAACTACGAGCAGTACTTC
>.|TRBV5-5|TRBJ1-4|.
CASSFSGQSNEKLFF
TGTGCCAGCAGCTTCAGCGGACAGTCTAATGAAAAACTGTTTTTT
>.|TRBV19|TRBJ1-4|.
CASSPRPATNEKLFF
TGTGCCAGTAGTCCCCGACCCGCAACTAATGAAAAACTGTTTTTT
>.|TRBV10-3|TRBJ1-5|.
CAIRGIEGQPQHF
TGTGCCATCAGAGGGATAGAAGGGCAGCCCCAGCATTTT
>.|TRBV7-2|TRBJ2-7|.
CASSLEYEQYF
TGTGCCAGCAGCTTAGAGTACGAGCAGTACTTC
>TRBD1|TRBV10-3|TRBJ1-2|.
CAISDWLSGGYGYTF
TGTGCCATCAGCGATTGGCTCTCAGGGGGCTATGGCTACACCTTC
>.|TRBV11-2|TRBJ2-4|.
CASSLDGFLAKNIQYF
TGTGCCAGCAGCTTAGATGGTTTCCTAGCCAAAAACATTCAGTACTTC
>.|TRBV11-2|TRBJ2-4|.
CASSFVRENIQYF
TGTGCCAGCAGCTTTGTTAGAGAAAACATTCAGTACTTC
>TRBD1|TRBV6-2/TRBV6-3|TRBJ1-2|.
CASSYHDRDGYTF
TGTGCCAGCAGTTACCATGACAGGGACGGCTACACCTTC
>.|TRBV5-1|TRBJ2-7|.
CASSLGLMAIEQYF
TGCGCCAGCAGCTTGGGGCTGATGGCTATCGAGCAGTACTTC
>.|TRBV18|TRBJ1-2|.
CASSSTDQNYGYTF
TGTGCCAGCTCATCGACCGACCAAAACTATGGCTACACCTTC
>.|TRBV30|TRBJ1-1|.
CAWSEGEAFF
TGTGCCTGGAGTGAGGGTGAAGCTTTCTTT
>.|TRBV6-5|TRBJ1-4|.
CASSYSPDSSEKLFF
TGTGCCAGCAGTTACTCCCCCGACAGTAGCGAAAAACTGTTTTTT
>.|TRBV27|TRBJ2-6|.
CASSLKADLLFSGANVLTF
TGTGCCAGCAGTTTAAAGGCGGACTTACTCTTCTCTGGGGCCAACGTCCTGACTTTC
>.|TRBV30|TRBJ1-3|.
CAWSVSGRVRLSGNTIYF
TGTGCCTGGAGTGTATCTGGGCGGGTGCGCCTCTCTGGAAACACCATATATTTT
>.|TRBV12-5|TRBJ1-2|.
CASGLARGLGYGYTF
TGTGCTAGTGGTTTGGCCAGGGGTCTAGGGTATGGCTACACCTTC
>TRBD2|TRBV25-1|TRBJ2-5|.
CASSEYSAGGVGTQYF
TGTGCCAGCAGTGAATATTCAGCGGGGGGCGTAGGGACCCAGTACTTC
>TRBD1|TRBV19|TRBJ1-2|.
CASSTGAGGHYGYTF
TGTGCCAGTAGTACCGGGGCAGGGGGCCACTATGGCTACACCTTC
>.|TRBV19|TRBJ1-1|.
CASSRRDSLNTEAFF
TGTGCCAGTAGTCGCCGGGACTCCCTGAACACTGAAGCTTTCTTT
>.|TRBV5-6|TRBJ1-1|.
CASSLAVAEAFF
TGTGCCAGCAGCTTGGCAGTAGCTGAAGCTTTCTTT
>.|TRBV27|TRBJ1-2|.
CASSLSGLGYTF
TGTGCCAGCAGTTTATCGGGACTCGGCTACACCTTC
>TRBD2|TRBV5-1|TRBJ2-1|.
CASSLARLAGGYNEQFF
TGCGCCAGCAGCTTGGCGCGACTAGCGGGGGGGTACAATGAGCAGTTCTTC
>.|TRBV10-2|TRBJ2-2|.
CASSEQGGDTGELFF
TGCGCCAGCAGTGAGCAGGGGGGAGACACCGGGGAGCTGTTTTTT
>.|TRBV11-3|TRBJ2-3|.
CASSPVSSTDTQYF
TGTGCCAGCAGCCCGGTTAGTAGCACAGATACGCAGTATTTT
>.|TRBV6-5|TRBJ2-3|.
CASNQDGMSTDTQYF
TGTGCCAGCAATCAGGACGGGATGAGCACAGATACGCAGTATTTT
>.|TRBV9|TRBJ1-5|.
CASSVGPNQPQHF
TGTGCCAGCAGCGTAGGGCCCAATCAGCCCCAGCATTTT
>.|TRBV5-1|TRBJ2-4|.
CASSLDGVGDIQYF
TGCGCCAGCAGCTTGGACGGGGTGGGCGACATTCAGTACTTC
>TRBD2|TRBV9|TRBJ2-1|.
CASSVLAGVGDEQFF
TGTGCCAGCAGCGTACTAGCGGGGGTTGGGGATGAGCAGTTCTTC
>.|TRBV5-6|TRBJ1-5|.
CASSGGPYSNQPQHF
TGTGCCAGCAGCGGGGGACCGTATAGCAATCAGCCCCAGCATTTT
>TRBD1|TRBV7-9|TRBJ1-5|.
CASSLGTGNQPQHF
TGTGCCAGTAGCTTAGGGACAGGGAATCAGCCCCAGCATTTT
>.|TRBV6-2/TRBV6-3|TRBJ1-6|.
CASSSGQYDRSPLHF
TGTGCCAGCAGCTCCGGACAGTACGACAGGTCACCCCTCCACTTT
>TRBD1|TRBV5-4|TRBJ1-6|.
CASSPRDRGRVSSPLHF
TGTGCCAGCAGCCCCCGGGACAGGGGGCGCGTATCATCACCCCTCCACTTT
>.|TRBV18|TRBJ2-5|.
CASSGVQETQYF
TGTGCCAGCTCAGGCGTCCAAGAGACCCAGTACTTC
>TRBD1|TRBV5-1|TRBJ1-1|.
CASSSQTGITEAFF
TGCGCCAGCAGCTCCCAGACAGGGATCACTGAAGCTTTCTTT
>.|TRBV19|TRBJ1-3|.
CASSPDGLSGNTIYF
TGTGCCAGTAGCCCGGACGGCCTATCTGGAAACACCATATATTTT
>.|TRBV1|TRBJ2-1|few
CTSSQRKRGGEMNEQFF
TGCACCAGCAGCCAGCGTAAGCGGGGGGGCGAAATGAATGAGCAGTTCTTC
>.|TRBV5-1|TRBJ1-5|.
CASSLDGGHQPQHF
TGCGCCAGCAGCTTGGATGGGGGACATCAGCCCCAGCATTTT
>.|TRBV2|TRBJ2-1|once
CASSVEGNEQFF
TGTGCCAGCAGTGTCGAGGGAAATGAGCAGTTCTTC
>.|TRBV2|TRBJ2-5|.
CASSEGQGVETQYF
TGTGCCAGCAGTGAAGGGCAGGGAGTTGAGACCCAGTACTTC
>.|TRBV7-9|TRBJ2-4|.
CASSQIRGRAKNIQYF
TGTGCCAGCAGCCAGATCCGGGGACGGGCCAAAAACATTCAGTACTTC
>.|TRBV7-2|TRBJ1-5|.
CASSLRGSGVSNQPQHF
TGTGCCAGCAGCTTGAGGGGGTCCGGGGTCAGCAATCAGCCCCAGCATTTT
>.|TRBV25-1|TRBJ1-1|.
CASSVEREAFF
TGTGCCAGCAGTGTCGAGAGAGAAGCTTTCTTT
>.|TRBV12-3/TRBV12-4|TRBJ1-1|.
CASSSPGGAEAFF
TGTGCCAGCAGTTCACCCGGAGGAGCTGAAGCTTTCTTT